These T cell receptor beta chains were read from a single sample in a study of cytomegalovirus exposure and HLA in healthy donors. Generated by immunoSEQ multiplex PCR, the TCRdb table keeps only in-frame clones and is missing some. The data include tens of thousands of clones; the top ten clones carry roughly 26%. The material sequenced was PBMCs. These receptor sequences come from a man in his forties or fifties in good health and CMV-seropositive. Each CDR3 is given with its conserved first and last residue. The D gene is left open where the match is weak.

cdr3_length: 14; v_call: TRBV27; j_call: TRBJ2-7; d_call: NA; cdr3_nt: TGTGCCAGCAGTTCTACGGGCGGGACCTACGAGCAGTACTTC; cdr3_aa: CASSSTGGTYEQYF
cdr3_length: 15; v_call: TRBV29-1; j_call: TRBJ2-7; d_call: TRBD1; cdr3_nt: TGCAGCGTTGATCGAACCGGGACAGGGGGCTGTGAGCAGTACTTC; cdr3_aa: CSVDRTGTGGCEQYF
cdr3_length: 15; v_call: TRBV7-6; j_call: TRBJ1-5; d_call: TRBD1; cdr3_nt: TGTGCCAGCAGCATAATACGGACAGGGAATCAGCCCCAGCATTTT; cdr3_aa: CASSIIRTGNQPQHF
cdr3_length: 15; v_call: TRBV19; j_call: TRBJ1-4; d_call: NA; cdr3_nt: TGTGCCAGTAGTATGCGGAAGGCAGGGCTGCTAAAACTGTTTTTT; cdr3_aa: CASSMRKAGLLKLFF
cdr3_length: 13; v_call: TRBV29-1; j_call: TRBJ2-2; d_call: NA; cdr3_nt: TGCAGCGTTGCTCAGGGGAACACCGGGGAGCTGTTTTTT; cdr3_aa: CSVAQGNTGELFF
cdr3_length: 11; v_call: TRBV30; j_call: TRBJ2-3; d_call: NA; cdr3_nt: TGTGCCTGGAGTTTCTCAGATACGCAGTATTTT; cdr3_aa: CAWSFSDTQYF
cdr3_length: 15; v_call: TRBV18; j_call: TRBJ1-1; d_call: NA; cdr3_nt: TGTGCCAGCTCACCAACGGGACAAACAAACACTGAAGCTTTCTTT; cdr3_aa: CASSPTGQTNTEAFF
cdr3_length: 16; v_call: TRBV30; j_call: TRBJ1-1; d_call: NA; cdr3_nt: TGTGCCTGGAGTGTAAGCCGGGTTACCATGAACACTGAAGCTTTCTTT; cdr3_aa: CAWSVSRVTMNTEAFF
cdr3_length: 13; v_call: TRBV30; j_call: TRBJ1-5; d_call: NA; cdr3_nt: TGTGCCTGGAGTGTTGGGCCCGATCAGCCCCAGCATTTT; cdr3_aa: CAWSVGPDQPQHF
cdr3_length: 16; v_call: TRBV28; j_call: TRBJ1-5; d_call: NA; cdr3_nt: TGTGCCACCCAGAGGGAGGGGGTATTGAGCAATCAGCCCCAGCATTTT; cdr3_aa: CATQREGVLSNQPQHF
cdr3_length: 16; v_call: TRBV7-9; j_call: TRBJ1-4; d_call: NA; cdr3_nt: TGTGCCAGCAGCTTTGGGGGGGCTTTTCTTAATGAAAAACTGTTTTTT; cdr3_aa: CASSFGGAFLNEKLFF
cdr3_length: 14; v_call: TRBV15; j_call: TRBJ2-7; d_call: TRBD2; cdr3_nt: TGTGCCACCAGCAGAGATTCGGGGAGGGACGAGCAGTACTTC; cdr3_aa: CATSRDSGRDEQYF
cdr3_length: 13; v_call: TRBV30; j_call: TRBJ1-1; d_call: TRBD1; cdr3_nt: TGTGCCTGGAGCCTAGGGACAGACACTGAAGCTTTCTTT; cdr3_aa: CAWSLGTDTEAFF
cdr3_length: 12; v_call: TRBV30; j_call: TRBJ2-3; d_call: NA; cdr3_nt: TGTGCCTGGACCGAGCTGGTAGATACGCAGTATTTT; cdr3_aa: CAWTELVDTQYF
cdr3_length: 16; v_call: TRBV5-1; j_call: TRBJ1-6; d_call: NA; cdr3_nt: TGCGCCAGCAGCTTGCAAGGAGTTGCCAATAATTCACCCCTCCACTTT; cdr3_aa: CASSLQGVANNSPLHF
cdr3_length: 15; v_call: TRBV6-1; j_call: TRBJ1-5; d_call: TRBD1; cdr3_nt: TGTGCCAGCAGGCCCGGGACAGCCGACAATCAGCCCCAGCATTTT; cdr3_aa: CASRPGTADNQPQHF
cdr3_length: 15; v_call: TRBV21-1; j_call: TRBJ1-6; d_call: NA; cdr3_nt: TGTGCCAGCAACCCCTGGACAGGTTCAAATTCACCCCTCCACTTT; cdr3_aa: CASNPWTGSNSPLHF
cdr3_length: 16; v_call: TRBV6-6; j_call: TRBJ2-7; d_call: TRBD2; cdr3_nt: TGTGCCAGCAGTTATTGGGAAGCGGGGGTCACCTACGAGCAGTACTTC; cdr3_aa: CASSYWEAGVTYEQYF